The 15 T cell receptor beta chains presented below share a single source sample, sequenced in a study of T cells after yellow fever vaccination. From the 5' RACE reads, TCRdb called clonotypes with MiXCR, one entry per CDR3 protein. The sample comprises some 420,000 distinct CDR3 sequences, approximately 18% of which are singletons, and about 18% rests with the top ten. Sequencing used PBMCs, obtained before the yellow fever booster vaccination. The receptors originated from a man aged 18 to 29 who received the YFV17D yellow fever vaccine.

V gene TRBV7-9 combines with J gene TRBJ2-4; either TRBD1 or TRBD2 may fit D (6 bases each). This CDR3 comprises 15 residues. Per the germline V gene, CDR1 is SEHNR and CDR2 is FQNEAQ (reference sequence). V was trimmed by 1 base and J by 7 bases, leaving 14 bases between them. The CDR3 reads CASSLGGGLGNIQYF. The CDR3 nucleotides are TGTGCCAGCAGCTTAGGTGGGGGGCTCGGGAACATTCAGTACTTC.

The CDR3 DNA sequence: TGCGCCAGCAGCCAAGAAGATGGAGCAACAGGGAGGAACTATGGCTACACCTTC. This encodes CASSQEDGATGRNYGYTF. This sequence joins TRBV4-3 and TRBJ1-2, with TRBD1 as a possible D gene (6 bases). CDR3 length equals 18 residues. Germline V CDR1 and CDR2: LGHNA, YSLEER. The V gene lost 0 bases and the J gene lost 2 bases, with 19 bases spanning the gap.

In its sample, this clonotype was seen a few times. The chain uses TRBV29-1 and TRBJ2-1, with 9 bases aligning to TRBD2. The V gene end was trimmed by 1 base and the J gene end by 3 bases; junction bases not matched to a gene: 7. The CDR3 sequence is 16 residues long. The germline V gene encodes CDR1 SQVTM and CDR2 ANQGSEA. The CDR3 sequence: CSVEGVASGVYNEQFF. CDR3 nucleotides: TGCAGCGTTGAAGGGGTGGCTAGCGGGGTCTACAATGAGCAGTTCTTC.

This clonotype was counted between two and nine times. The chain combines TRBV4-1 with TRBJ2-3; a possible D gene is TRBD2 (5 bases). The CDR3 runs 16 residues. Trimming pared 5 bases from V and 2 bases from J, leaving 17 bases between. CDR1 MGHRA and CDR2 YSYEKL come from the germline V gene. In DNA form, the CDR3 reads TGCGCCAGCAGCTCCCTCGGGCAGGAGGCCACAGATACGCAGTATTTT. Amino acid sequence: CASSSLGQEATDTQYF.

V is TRBV20-1 and J is TRBJ1-1, with a weak D call TRBD1 (5 bases). This CDR3 comprises 14 residues. The V gene lost 5 bases and the J gene lost 5 bases, with 18 bases spanning the gap. Germline V gives CDR1 DFQATT, CDR2 SNEGSKA (reference sequence). The CDR3 reads CSAFDRARGTEAFF. Written as DNA, the CDR3 is TGCAGTGCTTTTGACCGAGCCCGGGGGACTGAAGCTTTCTTT.

J is TRBJ2-3 and V is TRBV20-1; perhaps D is TRBD1 or TRBD2 (5 bases each). Germline-derived CDR1 and CDR2 are DFQATT and SNEGSKA (reference sequence). The CDR3 is 14 amino acids. V lost 5 bases and J lost 1, with 13 bases in between. The DNA of the CDR3 is TGCAGTGCTGGGGGTGGGCGTGGCACAGATACGCAGTATTTT. Encoded protein: CSAGGGRGTDTQYF.

In its sample, this clonotype was seen a few times. The chain uses TRBV15 and TRBJ2-1; 8 nucleotides match TRBD2. V trimming: 2 bases; J trimming: 0 bases; junction bases outside the gene matches: 9. The CDR3 sequence is 18 residues long. Per the germline V gene, CDR1 is LNHNV and CDR2 is YYDKDF (reference sequence). CDR3 residues: CATSRPPSGGISYNEQFF. CDR3 DNA sequence: TGTGCCACCAGCAGACCGCCGTCGGGAGGGATCTCCTACAATGAGCAGTTCTTC.

The chain links TRBV10-3 to TRBJ2-7, with TRBD2 matching over 10 bases. The CDR3 consists of 15 residues. V dropped 6 bases and J dropped 2; count of bases not matched to a gene: 7. The germline V gene encodes CDR1 ENHRY and CDR2 SYGVKD. The CDR3 region has the DNA TGTGCCATCAGGTCTAGCGGGGGCGCCCCCTACGAGCAGTACTTC. Amino acid sequence: CAIRSSGGAPYEQYF.

This clonotype showed up just a few times. This chain uses TRBV12-3 or TRBV12-4 with TRBJ2-7; D is undetermined. The CDR3 totals 13 residues. V lost 5 bases to trimming and J lost 3 bases, with 11 bases between them. The CDR3 reads CASSNTVYYEQYF. CDR3 nucleotides: TGTGCCAGCAGTAACACAGTATACTACGAGCAGTACTTC.

The chain combines TRBV4-1 with TRBJ1-2; D unclear. V was trimmed by 3 bases and J by 0 bases, leaving 8 bases between them. Per germline, CDR1 MGHRA and CDR2 YSYEKL. This CDR3 contains 14 residues. CDR3 nucleotides: TGCGCCAGCAGCCACACGCCGACTAACTATGGCTACACCTTC. Residues: CASSHTPTNYGYTF.

This sequence joins TRBV7-9 and TRBJ1-1; D is unclear. The germline V gene encodes CDR1 SEHNR and CDR2 FQNEAQ (reference sequence). The V and J ends lost 3 bases and 6 bases respectively, with 8 bases between them. There are 12 residues in the CDR3. This CDR3 reads CASSFQEAEAFF. As DNA, the CDR3 is TGTGCCAGCAGCTTCCAGGAAGCTGAAGCTTTCTTT.

This chain links TRBV4-2 with TRBJ1-5; 8 bases are shared with TRBD1. V trimming: 2 bases; J trimming: 1 base; junction bases outside the gene matches: 1. Germline loops: CDR1 LGHNA, CDR2 YNFKEQ. CDR3 length equals 15 residues. The CDR3, as DNA: TGTGCCAGCAGCCAACAGGGGGCGAGCAATCAGCCCCAGCATTTT. It yields the protein CASSQQGASNQPQHF.

This clonotype was seen a handful of times. V and J are TRBV12-3 or TRBV12-4 and TRBJ2-3; the D gene is possibly TRBD2 (6 bases). V lost 2 bases to trimming and J lost 14 bases, with 14 bases between them. The CDR3 covers 12 residues. CDR3 amino acids: CASSLRTSNRYF. The CDR3, as DNA: TGTGCCAGCAGTTTAAGAACTAGCAATCGGTATTTT.

The chain employs TRBV30 and TRBJ2-7, with D possibly called TRBD1 or TRBD2 (5 bases each). This CDR3 is 11 amino acids long. The ends were cut back, 0 bases at V and 7 bases at J, with 7 bases in the middle. Germline loops: CDR1 GTSNPN, CDR2 SVGIG (reference sequence). The CDR3 DNA sequence: TGTGCCTGGAGTGTATGGGGGGAGCAGTACTTC. It encodes CAWSVWGEQYF.

The V and J genes are TRBV7-2 and TRBJ1-2; 10 nucleotides align to TRBD1. The junction had 5 bases not matched to a gene; V was cut back by 6 bases and J by 4 bases. Per the germline V gene, CDR1 is SGHTA and CDR2 is FQGNSA. This CDR3 region has 14 residues. For the CDR3, the DNA is TGTGCCAGCAGGTTGGGACAGGGGCCCTATGGCTACACCTTC. Translation: CASRLGQGPYGYTF. Variable domain in full (rest from reference TRBV7-2 and TRBJ1-2): GAGVSQSPSNKVTEKGKDVELRCDPISGHTALYWYRQSLGQGLEFLIYFQGNSAPDKSGLPSDRFSAERTGGSVSTLTIQRTQQEDSAVYLCASRLGQGPYGYTFGSGTRLTVV.